The T cell receptor (beta chain) described here comes from a study of T-cell reconstitution after alpha-beta-depleted transplantation in children. Study results and limitations: In patients about two months after transplant, alpha-beta T cells reportedly arose from several hundred expanded graft clones.

Concerning this clonotype: Its antigen is not known.

Trimming cost V 5 bases and J 1 base; bases outside gene matches: 13. CDR1 is DFQATT, CDR2 SNEGSKA, per germline (reference sequence). CDR3 length: 16 residues. Unique molecular identifiers were incorporated into the prepared TCRbeta library. TCRdb reprocessed the PCR reads with MiXCR, giving one entry per CDR3 protein. The sample has about 610,000 distinct CDR3 sequences, 27% seen once; the top ten hold under 45%. The starting material was PBMCs, obtained before TCRalphabeta/CD19-depleted stem cell transplant. The rearrangement joins TRBV20-1 to TRBJ2-5; 7 bases fit TRBD2. This receptor was taken from a boy less than two years old with Wiskott-Aldrich syndrome, due to receive a stem cell transplant. The CDR3 reads CSAPQTLAARQETQYF. CDR3 DNA: TGCAGTGCTCCGCAGACCCTAGCGGCCCGCCAAGAGACCCAGTACTTC.